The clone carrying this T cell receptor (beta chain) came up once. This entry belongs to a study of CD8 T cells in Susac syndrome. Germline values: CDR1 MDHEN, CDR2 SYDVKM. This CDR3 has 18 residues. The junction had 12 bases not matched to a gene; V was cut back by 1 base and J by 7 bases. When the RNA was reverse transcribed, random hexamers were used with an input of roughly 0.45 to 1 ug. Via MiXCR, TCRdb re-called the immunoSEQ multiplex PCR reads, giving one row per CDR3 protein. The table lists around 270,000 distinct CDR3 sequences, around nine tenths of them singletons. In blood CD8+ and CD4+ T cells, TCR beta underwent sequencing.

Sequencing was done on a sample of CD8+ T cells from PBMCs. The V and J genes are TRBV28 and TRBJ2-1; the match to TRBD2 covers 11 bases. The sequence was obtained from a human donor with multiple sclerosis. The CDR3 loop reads CASSLSLAGEHQGNEQFF. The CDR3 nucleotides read TGTGCCAGCAGTTTATCACTAGCGGGGGAACATCAGGGTAATGAGCAGTTCTTC.